Each of the 22 T cell receptor beta chains below was sequenced from the same sample in a study of a mutant IDH1 vaccine in newly diagnosed glioma. These receptors have no identified antigens. Produced via immunoSEQ multiplex PCR; TCRdb's table is partial and in-frame only. Of about 56,000 clones listed, around 86% were seen once; the top ten hold 3% to 3.5%. Described time point: week 47, end of study. Doses of 300 ug of mutant IDH1 20-mer peptide were given with topical imiquimod. Sample: PBMCs, taken from a glioma patient whose treatment included an IDH1 peptide vaccine. The receptor source for this set is a woman between 50 and 59 years old with glioma.

The chain links TRBV9 to TRBJ1-1; D call uncertain. This CDR3 spans 14 amino acids. The germline V gene encodes CDR1 SGDLS and CDR2 YYNGEE. V was cut by 1 base and J by 0 bases, with 7 bases left in between. CDR3 nucleotides: TGTGCCAGCAGCGTATCTGTATTGAACACTGAAGCTTTCTTT. The encoded protein is CASSVSVLNTEAFF.

This clone was detected a few times. The chain's CDR3 is CASTSTYNEQFF. CDR3 in DNA: TGTGCCAGCACTAGTACCTACAATGAGCAGTTCTTC. This rearrangement joins TRBV6-1 to TRBJ2-1; D gene unclear. Germline values: CDR1 MNHNS, CDR2 SASEGT. The CDR3 consists of 12 residues. The V end lost 7 bases, the J end lost 2 bases, and 6 bases lay between the germline ends.

This chain uses TRBV7-2 with TRBJ2-3; the D gene is possibly TRBD1 (5 bases). V was pared by 1 base and J by 4 bases, with 9 bases between. The CDR3 is made up of 14 amino acids. Germline assignment: CDR1 SGHTA and CDR2 FQGNSA. CDR3 bases: TGTGCCAGCAGCTTAGGGGGCAGCGCAGATACGCAGTATTTT. Translated: CASSLGGSADTQYF.

The V call is TRBV5-1, the J call TRBJ1-1; perhaps TRBD1 as D (6 bases). The V end lost 2 bases, the J end lost 8 bases, and 10 bases lay between the germline ends. Germline V CDR1 and CDR2: SGHRS, YFSETQ. The CDR3 totals 12 residues. The DNA for the CDR3 is TGCGCCAGCAGCTTTCAGGGGATGGAAGCTTTCTTT. This sequence encodes CASSFQGMEAFF.

This chain uses TRBV2 with TRBJ1-4, with 9 bases identical to TRBD1. The CDR3 has 15 amino acids. The germline V gene has CDR1 SNHLY and CDR2 FYNNEI. V shed 3 bases and J 8 bases; nucleotides not matched to a gene: 7. As DNA, the CDR3 is TGTGCCAGCAGTGATAAGGACAGGGGAAACGAAAAACTGTTTTTT. Its translation is CASSDKDRGNEKLFF.

The genes are TRBV5-4 and TRBJ2-1; 7 bases fit TRBD1. The CDR3 sequence is 15 residues long. V was clipped by 0 bases and J by 1 base; unmatched bases: 1. The germline V gene has CDR1 SGHNT and CDR2 YYREEE (reference sequence). CDR3 coding DNA: TGTGCCAGCAGCTTGGAGGGGGCTTCCTACAATGAGCAGTTCTTC. Translation gives CASSLEGASYNEQFF.

The gene calls are TRBV6-6 and TRBJ1-3, with a tentative D call TRBD1 (5 bases). The CDR3 sequence is 15 residues long. V was shortened by 6 bases and J by 3 bases, with 15 bases between the two germline ends. CDR1 is MNHNY, CDR2 SVGAGI, per germline (reference sequence). The CDR3 spells CASSHGGADGNTIYF. The CDR3 nucleotides read TGTGCCAGCAGCCACGGCGGGGCTGATGGAAACACCATATATTTT.

The table lists this clone with a few counts. This sequence joins TRBV30 and TRBJ1-3, with D tentatively TRBD1 (5 bases). Germline CDR1 GTSNPN, CDR2 SVGIG (reference sequence). The CDR3 runs to 15 residues. Trimming left V 0 bases short and J 2 bases short, with 11 bases between. CDR3 sequence (DNA): TGTGCCTGGAGTGTTCGGGGCGCAACTGGAAACACCATATATTTT. Amino acid sequence: CAWSVRGATGNTIYF.

V is TRBV7-3 and J is TRBJ1-2; D gene uncertain. The germline V gene has CDR1 SGHTA and CDR2 FQGTGA. CDR3 length equals 14 residues. The ends were cut back, 1 base at V and 5 bases at J, with 11 bases in the middle. CDR3 sequence reads: CASSLKGSGYGYTF. The CDR3 nucleotides read TGTGCCAGCAGCTTAAAAGGCAGTGGGTATGGCTACACCTTC. Complete variable domain (other parts from reference TRBV7-3 and TRBJ1-2): GAGVSQTPSNKVTEKGKYVELRCDPISGHTALYWYRQSLGQGPEFLIYFQGTGAADDSGLPNDRFFAVRPEGSVSTLKIQRTERGDSAVYLCASSLKGSGYGYTFGSGTRLTVV.

The V gene is TRBV20-1, the J gene TRBJ2-5, with D possibly being TRBD1 (5 bases). Per the germline V gene, CDR1 is DFQATT and CDR2 is SNEGSKA (reference sequence). Trimming cost V 6 bases and J 5 bases, with 10 bases left between them. The CDR3 loop spans 11 amino acids. CDR3 region: CSAVAGETQYF. The CDR3 DNA reads TGCAGTGCGGTTGCAGGGGAGACCCAGTACTTC.

As to this clone: Other DNA sequences from this sample encode an identical CDR3 as well. The chain links TRBV20-1 to TRBJ2-3; D remains ambiguous. The germline V and J ends were trimmed by 5 bases and 2 bases, with 2 bases remaining between them. CDR3 length: 10 amino acids. Germline CDR1 and CDR2: DFQATT and SNEGSKA (reference sequence). The CDR3 is CSASTDTQYF. The CDR3 coding sequence is TGCAGTGCTTCCACAGATACGCAGTATTTT.

This sequence joins TRBV5-6 and TRBJ2-3; tentatively, D is TRBD2 (5 bases). V lost 4 bases, J lost 0 bases, and 18 bases lay in between. This CDR3 is built from 17 residues. Germline assignment: CDR1 SGHDT and CDR2 YYEEEE. CDR3 in amino acids: CASSPADGESSTDTQYF. The DNA of the CDR3 is TGTGCCAGCAGCCCCGCGGACGGGGAGAGTAGCACAGATACGCAGTATTTT.

The rearrangement links TRBV27 to TRBJ1-2; 8 positions match TRBD1. This CDR3 spans 15 amino acids. Losses at the gene ends were 3 bases for V and 3 bases for J; bases not matched to a gene: 6. Germline CDR1 reads MNHEY; CDR2 reads SMNVEV (reference sequence). DNA of the CDR3: TGTGCCAGCAGTTTCGGGACAGGACCTGACTATGGCTACACCTTC. It is translated as CASSFGTGPDYGYTF.

The chain uses TRBV7-6 and TRBJ2-6; D not certain. Trimming shortened V by 1 base and J by 0 bases, and 10 bases separated the two germline ends. Germline lookup yields CDR1 SGHVS and CDR2 FNYEAQ. The CDR3 is 17 residues long. The CDR3 here is CASSLERIGSGANVLTF. The CDR3 coding sequence is TGTGCCAGCAGCTTAGAACGGATAGGCTCTGGGGCCAACGTCCTGACTTTC.

The chain has TRBV6-5 and TRBJ2-7; the match to TRBD1 covers 7 bases. Germline V gives CDR1 MNHEY, CDR2 SVGAGI. This CDR3 spans 13 amino acids. J was trimmed by 3 bases and V by 7 bases; bases with no gene match: 6. The CDR3 region is CASTTTGVYEQYF. The CDR3 DNA is TGTGCCAGCACGACTACAGGGGTCTACGAGCAGTACTTC.

The chain employs TRBV19 and TRBJ2-7, with D unclear. Germline assignment: CDR1 LNHDA and CDR2 SQIVND (reference sequence). The CDR3 is made up of 13 amino acids. V was shortened by 0 bases and J by 4 bases, with 7 bases between the two germline ends. The CDR3 spells CASSIDGPYEQYF. The CDR3 coding sequence is TGTGCCAGTAGTATAGACGGTCCGTACGAGCAGTACTTC.

The chain joins TRBV6-1 to TRBJ1-5; D not certain. The CDR3 covers 14 residues. CDR1 and CDR2 from the germline V gene are MNHNS and SASEGT. The germline V and J ends were trimmed by 3 bases and 0 bases, with 6 bases remaining between them. CDR3 DNA: TGTGCCAGCAGTGAGCGCGGTAGCAATCAGCCCCAGCATTTT. Protein: CASSERGSNQPQHF.

The chain uses TRBV15 and TRBJ1-6; tentatively, D is TRBD1 (6 bases). The CDR3 spans 15 residues. The germline gives CDR1 LNHNV, CDR2 YYDKDF (reference sequence). Trimming removed 5 bases from V and 7 bases from J, with 15 bases in between. The CDR3 sequence is CATSERGGTNSPLHF. In DNA, the CDR3 is TGTGCCACCAGCGAAAGAGGGGGGACCAATTCACCCCTCCACTTT.

The gene calls are TRBV9 and TRBJ2-7; 8 nucleotides agree with TRBD1. Germline V gene lookup returns CDR1 SGDLS and CDR2 YYNGEE. The J segment lost 3 bases and the V segment lost 4 bases, leaving 6 bases of the junction unmatched. This CDR3 contains 14 residues. For the CDR3, the DNA is TGTGCCAGCAGCAATAACAGGGGGTTCTACGAGCAGTACTTC. It is translated as CASSNNRGFYEQYF.

In the case of this clone: Sequence at one end of the junction differs from germline and may be a read error. The rearrangement joins TRBV6-1 to TRBJ2-7; D unresolved. The length of the CDR3 is 10 residues. Germline V gene sequence: CDR1 MNHNS, CDR2 SASEGT. CDR3 DNA sequence: TGTGCCAGCAGTGAAGTCAGCGTCAACTTC. This sequence encodes CASSEVSVNF.

The rearrangement joins TRBV6-1 to TRBJ1-2; 8 bases are shared with TRBD1. V was pared by 6 bases and J by 7 bases, with 10 bases of the junction left unmatched. This CDR3 is 14 amino acids long. CDR1 and CDR2 from the germline V gene are MNHNS and SASEGT. The CDR3 DNA reads TGTGCCAGCAGCGAAAACAGGGGACAGGCTGGCTACACCTTC. The encoded protein is CASSENRGQAGYTF.

The chain employs TRBV6-5 and TRBJ1-2; TRBD1 is a possible D gene (5 bases). Trimming took 5 bases from V and 4 from J, leaving 8 bases between them. The CDR3 runs 12 residues. Germline V gives CDR1 MNHEY, CDR2 SVGAGI. In nucleotides, the CDR3 is TGTGCCAGCAGTAACGGGGGCTATGGCTACACCTTC. It specifies CASSNGGYGYTF.